This T cell receptor (beta chain) was identified in a study of beta chain features in type 1 diabetes. The germline V and J ends were trimmed by 8 bases and 0 bases, with 7 bases remaining between them. CDR3 size: 12 residues. Germline V CDR1 and CDR2: MDHEN, SYDVKM. All of the isolated RNA was reverse transcribed, so expressed TCRB transcripts were sequenced. Method: immunoSEQ multiplex PCR; TCRdb's copy keeps in-frame clones and lacks some. The sample consists of under 950,000 clones, 15% to 20% of them appearing once. The sample was naive CD4+ T cells from blood. This TCR was sampled from a woman aged 18-29 years in good health. V and J are TRBV28 and TRBJ1-1; the D gene is possibly TRBD1 (6 bases). CDR3 in amino acids: CASQGMNTEAFF. In nucleotides, the CDR3 is TGTGCCAGCCAGGGGATGAACACTGAAGCTTTCTTT.